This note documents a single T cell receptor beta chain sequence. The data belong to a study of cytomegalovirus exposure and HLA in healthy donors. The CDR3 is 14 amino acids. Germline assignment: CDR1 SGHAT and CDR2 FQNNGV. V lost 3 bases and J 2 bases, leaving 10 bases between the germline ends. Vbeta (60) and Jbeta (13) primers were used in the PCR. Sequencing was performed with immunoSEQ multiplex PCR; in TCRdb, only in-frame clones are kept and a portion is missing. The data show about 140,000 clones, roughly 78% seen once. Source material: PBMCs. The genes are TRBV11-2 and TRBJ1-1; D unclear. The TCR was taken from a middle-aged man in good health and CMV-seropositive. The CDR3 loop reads CASSFAASNTEAFF. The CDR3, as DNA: TGTGCCAGCAGCTTTGCCGCGTCTAACACTGAAGCTTTCTTT.